This T cell receptor beta chain was documented in a study of Graves' ophthalmopathy and Graves' hyperthyroidism. About the research overall: The collection of peripheral blood took place at initial diagnosis, before any treatment.

About this clonotype: Its target is unknown.

Study-level results: Blood also carried most expanded thyroid clonotypes exceeding 0.001 frequency.

Amplification of the TCR beta CDR3 regions used RNA transcripts (as template). The library came from an HTBI-primed first-round RT-PCR and a second-round multiplex PCR. TCRdb recomputed calls from the multiplex PCR reads with MiXCR, one row per CDR3 protein. The profile covers 200,000 to 300,000 distinct CDR3 sequences, with about 46% appearing a single time and around half taken by the ten largest. This CDR3 is built from 15 residues. Germline V gene sequence: CDR1 SGHKS, CDR2 YYEKEE (reference sequence). V dropped 3 bases and J dropped 0 bases, with 10 bases sitting between them. The TCR was taken from an adult man with Graves' ophthalmopathy. What was sequenced was peripheral blood. The chain employs TRBV5-5 and TRBJ1-5; D is possibly TRBD1 (6 bases). The CDR3 reads CASSYQGHSNQPQHF. For the CDR3, the DNA is TGTGCCAGCAGCTATCAGGGACATAGCAATCAGCCCCAGCATTTT.